The TCR beta chain under discussion was sequenced for a study of CD8+CD57+ T cells in acquired aplastic anemia. Study-wide results and limits: Patients shared twenty-nine CD8+ CDR3 sequences with controls.

Genomic DNA constituted the template upon which TCR beta VDJ and CDR3 profiling was performed. TCRdb reprocessed the reads via MiXCR and lists one record per CDR3 protein. The sample includes 150,000 to 160,000 distinct CDR3 sequences, roughly half seen only once; the top ten take about 12%. Those patients picked for sequencing had displayed CD8+CD57+ cell expansion on flow cytometry. With no exception, the patients had severe acquired aplastic anemia. The V and J ends lost 6 bases and 0 bases respectively, with 6 bases between them. CDR1 and CDR2 from the germline V gene are SNHLY and FYNNEI. This CDR3 has 13 residues. This clonotype came up many times. What it binds is not known.

V and J are TRBV2 and TRBJ1-3, with a weak D call TRBD1 (6 bases). The sequenced sample consisted of sorted CD4+, CD8+, or CD8+CD57+ T cells (not recorded which) from PBMCs. The TCR originated in a human donor with aplastic anemia. The DNA for the CDR3 is TGTGCCAGCAGGGGACACTCTGGAAACACCATATATTTT. As protein: CASRGHSGNTIYF.